Each of the 10 T cell receptor beta chains below was sequenced from the same sample in a study of shared clonotypes between healthy human individuals. Cells designated naive CD8 were CD45RO-negative and were positively selected for CCR7, with terminally differentiated effector memory CD45RA+ cells excluded. TCRdb's table, derived via immunoSEQ multiplex PCR, lists solely in-frame clones and lacks some. The data contain over 2 million clones, roughly 95% of them seen just once; the ten biggest clones take up 0.9% to 1.4%. The source material was naive CD8+ T cells sorted from blood. These TCRs come from a man younger than 35 in good health.

In this sample, this clone turned up once. CDR3: CASSYSKSTEAFF. DNA for the CDR3: TGTGCCAGCAGTTACTCGAAGTCCACTGAAGCTTTCTTT. The V call is TRBV6-5, the J call TRBJ1-1; D ambiguous. CDR3 length equals 13 residues. Germline lookup yields CDR1 MNHEY and CDR2 SVGAGI. Deletions cut 0 bases from V and 4 bases from J, with 6 bases between.

This CDR3 is CASSLGDRGGETQYF. The CDR3 nucleotides read TGTGCCAGCAGCTTAGGGGACAGGGGTGGTGAGACCCAGTACTTC. The chain has TRBV7-9 and TRBJ2-5; 10 bases fit TRBD1. Germline lookup yields CDR1 SEHNR and CDR2 FQNEAQ (reference sequence). With 1 base clipped from V and 5 bases from J, the junction kept 4 bases outside the gene matches. This CDR3 has 15 residues.

As to this clone: The junction shows a germline mismatch at one end, possibly a read error. The genes are TRBV6-6 and TRBJ2-2; D is undetermined. Germline loops: CDR1 MNHNY, CDR2 SVGAGI (reference sequence). The length of the CDR3 is 12 residues. The CDR3 DNA reads TGTGCCAGCAGATACTACACCGGGGAGCTGTTTTTT. Protein product: CASRYYTGELFF.

This clone is a singleton in its sample. In the same sample, other DNA sequences code for this CDR3. This chain connects TRBV7-9 to TRBJ2-7; D might be TRBD1 or TRBD2, each matching 5 bases. Trimming removed 5 bases at V and 2 bases at J, with 10 bases between. Germline CDR1 and CDR2: SEHNR and FQNEAQ (reference sequence). This CDR3 region has 13 residues. The CDR3 coding sequence is TGTGCCAGCAGCCCCCGGGGCGCCTACGAGCAGTACTTC. It translates to CASSPRGAYEQYF.

The rearrangement joins TRBV5-6 to TRBJ2-7; possibly TRBD2 for D (5 bases). Trimming left V 0 bases short and J 5 bases short, with 12 bases between. Germline CDR1 SGHDT, CDR2 YYEEEE. This CDR3 comprises 14 residues. Here the CDR3 reads CASSLATRADEQYF. In nucleotides, the CDR3 is TGTGCCAGCAGCTTGGCAACGAGGGCGGACGAGCAGTACTTC. The full variable domain, its missing parts supplied by reference TRBV5-6 and TRBJ2-7, is DAGVTQSPTHLIKTRGQQVTLRCSPKSGHDTVSWYQQALGQGPQFIFQYYEEEERQRGNFPDRFSGHQFPNYSSELNVNALLLGDSALYLCASSLATRADEQYFGPGTRLTVT.

The chain links TRBV4-1 to TRBJ2-1; D is undetermined. The CDR3 has 14 amino acids. The V and J ends lost 0 bases and 8 bases respectively, with 11 bases between them. CDR1 and CDR2 from the germline V gene are MGHRA and YSYEKL. The CDR3 sequence: CASSQDPLVDEQFF. The DNA for the CDR3 is TGCGCCAGCAGCCAAGATCCCCTAGTCGATGAGCAGTTCTTC.

In this sample, this clone turned up once. At the DNA level, this CDR3 is encoded by other sequences in the same sample as well. The chain is built from TRBV6-5 and TRBJ1-1; D gene unclear. V was pared by 0 bases and J by 5 bases, with 7 bases between. Germline assignment: CDR1 MNHEY and CDR2 SVGAGI. There are 13 residues in the CDR3. The DNA for the CDR3 is TGTGCCAGCAGTTACTCCACGGAAACTGAAGCTTTCTTT. Translated, it gives CASSYSTETEAFF.

CDR3 DNA sequence: TGTGCCAGCAGTTTGTACCACACCGGGGAGCTGTTTTTT. It yields the protein CASSLYHTGELFF. J is TRBJ2-2 and V is TRBV6-5, with D unclear. Looked up from germline, CDR1 is MNHEY and CDR2 is SVGAGI. This CDR3 is built from 13 residues. V was pared by 4 bases and J by 3 bases, with 6 bases between.

This chain links TRBV7-2 with TRBJ2-2; D is ambiguous. The CDR3 sequence is 13 residues long. V was trimmed by 5 bases and J by 5 bases, leaving 9 bases between them. Germline CDR1 is SGHTA and CDR2 is FQGNSA. The CDR3 DNA reads TGTGCCAGCAGCGAGTTGAAAACCGGGGAGCTGTTTTTT. Amino acids: CASSELKTGELFF. Together with reference TRBV7-2 and TRBJ2-2, the CDR3 gives the full variable domain: GAGVSQSPSNKVTEKGKDVELRCDPISGHTALYWYRQSLGQGLEFLIYFQGNSAPDKSGLPSDRFSAERTGGSVSTLTIQRTQQEDSAVYLCASSELKTGELFFGEGSRLTVL.

In the case of this clone: Other DNA sequences of this sample code for an identical CDR3. The chain has TRBV30 and TRBJ2-7; D gene ambiguous. V lost 0 bases to trimming and J lost 3 bases, with 9 bases between them. CDR3 length: 13 amino acids. Germline lookup yields CDR1 GTSNPN and CDR2 SVGIG (reference sequence). CDR3 sequence: CAWSVGPGYEQYF. The CDR3 bases are TGTGCCTGGAGTGTAGGGCCCGGCTACGAGCAGTACTTC.